This is a list of T cell receptor beta chains from one sample in a study of blood T cell repertoires in COVID-19. Data came from immunoSEQ multiplex PCR; TCRdb stores just in-frame clones and leaves some out. The sample records around 150,000 clones, around nine tenths being singletons. Sequencing was done on a sample of peripheral blood. All receptors derive from a man between 50 and 59 years old with active or convalescent COVID-19. CDR3s include the opening cysteine and the closing phenylalanine or tryptophan. The order of the fields is D gene, clone size, V gene, CDR3 length, J gene, CDR3 DNA, CDR3 protein. D genes are given only for firm matches. Where a row states a size, it is once, few, many or the class of an expanded clone; other rows omit it.

>NA|NA|TRBV29-1|18|TRBJ2-4
TGCAGCGTTGAAGTTAACCGCGGGCTTCTTGTGGCCAAAAACATTCAGTACTTC
CSVEVNRGLLVAKNIQYF
>NA|NA|TRBV27|16|TRBJ2-6
TGTGCCAGCAGTTTAGAGGGCTACTCTGGGGCCAACGTCCTGACTTTC
CASSLEGYSGANVLTF
>NA|NA|TRBV19|14|TRBJ2-7
TGTGCCAGTAGTATAGAGGCTAGCTTCTACGAGCAGTACTTC
CASSIEASFYEQYF
>NA|NA|TRBV28|15|TRBJ2-2
TGTGCCAGCAGTTTCATGAGGGGGGGCACCGGGGAGCTGTTTTTT
CASSFMRGGTGELFF
>TRBD1|NA|TRBV28|12|TRBJ1-1
TGTGCCAGCAGGGGGACAGGGGCCGAAGCTTTCTTT
CASRGTGAEAFF
>NA|NA|TRBV5-1|15|TRBJ2-1
TGCGCCAGCCGGGGGGCGTCGCCAGGGGACAATGAGCAGTTCTTC
CASRGASPGDNEQFF
>NA|NA|TRBV6-5|14|TRBJ1-1
TGTGCCAGCCGAAAAAGTGGGCCCAACACTGAAGCTTTCTTT
CASRKSGPNTEAFF
>NA|NA|TRBV7-3|15|TRBJ2-7
TGTGCCAGCAGCCCAACCCACAGCTACTCATACGAGCAGTACTTC
CASSPTHSYSYEQYF
>NA|NA|TRBV5-5|13|TRBJ1-1
TGTGCCAGCAGCTTTCTCCTGAACACTGAAGCTTTCTTT
CASSFLLNTEAFF
>TRBD1|NA|TRBV4-1|15|TRBJ1-6
TGCGCCAGCAGCCACGCCGGGACAGGGGGTTCACCCCTCCACTTT
CASSHAGTGGSPLHF
>TRBD2|NA|TRBV28|15|TRBJ2-5
TGTGCCAGCACCCCTCAGAGACTAGCGGGAGTGACCCAGTACTTC
CASTPQRLAGVTQYF
>TRBD2|NA|TRBV3-1/TRBV3-2|17|TRBJ2-3
TGTGCCAGCAGCCAAGATAAGCTAGCGGGACGCACAGATACGCAGTATTTT
CASSQDKLAGRTDTQYF
>NA|NA|TRBV11-2|16|TRBJ1-2
TGTGCCAGCAGCGAGGTCATAGACAGTTGGGGCTATGGCTACACCTTC
CASSEVIDSWGYGYTF
>TRBD1|NA|TRBV18|17|TRBJ1-5
TGTGCCAGCTCACTGGACAGGGGTATTGCGGGCAATCAGCCCCAGCATTTT
CASSLDRGIAGNQPQHF
>NA|NA|TRBV11-2|14|TRBJ1-4
TGTGCCAGCAGCTTAGTGGGGAGGGACGAAAAACTGTTTTTT
CASSLVGRDEKLFF
>NA|NA|TRBV6-5|14|TRBJ2-2
TGTGCCAGCATCCCCAGCGCGAACACCGGGGAGCTGTTTTTT
CASIPSANTGELFF
>TRBD1|NA|TRBV10-1|15|TRBJ2-7
TGCGCCAGCAGTCGCGGGACAGGGAGCTCCTACGAGCAGTACTTC
CASSRGTGSSYEQYF
>NA|NA|TRBV19|14|TRBJ2-1
TGTGCCAGTAGTATAGGACTGACTCCCCATGAGCAGTTCTTC
CASSIGLTPHEQFF
>TRBD2|NA|TRBV28|14|TRBJ2-1
TGTGCCAGTAAAGGGACTAGGGGTTCCAATGAGCAGTTCTTC
CASKGTRGSNEQFF
>TRBD1|NA|TRBV11-1|15|TRBJ2-1
TGTGCCAGCAGCTTCGCCGGGACAGAGTACAATGAGCAGTTCTTC
CASSFAGTEYNEQFF
>TRBD1|NA|TRBV7-2|14|TRBJ1-2
TGTGCCAGCAGCTCCTACAGGGGACACTATGGCTACACCTTC
CASSSYRGHYGYTF
>NA|NA|TRBV19|13|TRBJ1-5
TGTGCCAGTGCAGGAGGCCCTGGACAGCCCCAGCATTTT
CASAGGPGQPQHF
>NA|NA|TRBV19|15|TRBJ1-5
TGTGCCAGTAGTCTCCGGGGGTTTAGCAATCAGCCCCAGCATTTT
CASSLRGFSNQPQHF
>TRBD1|NA|TRBV15|16|TRBJ2-1
TGTGCCACCAGCAGAGGACAGGGGAAATCTTACAATGAGCAGTTCTTC
CATSRGQGKSYNEQFF
>NA|NA|TRBV3-1/TRBV3-2|16|TRBJ1-5
TGTGCCAGCAGCCAAGGAAAGGGCAGGGAAAATCAGCCCCAGCATTTT
CASSQGKGRENQPQHF
>TRBD1|few|TRBV5-6|15|TRBJ1-1
TGTGCCAGCAGCTCAACGGGACAGGGGGCGAATAAGGCTTTCTTT
CASSSTGQGANKAFF
>TRBD2|NA|TRBV2|18|TRBJ2-4
TGTGCCAGCAGGCCGGGACTAGCGGGAGGGCATACCAAAAACATTCAGTACTTC
CASRPGLAGGHTKNIQYF
>NA|NA|TRBV28|12|TRBJ1-4
TGTGCCAGCAAACAGGGATATGAAAAACTGTTTTTT
CASKQGYEKLFF
>NA|NA|TRBV11-2|15|TRBJ1-1
TGTGCCAGCAGCTTAGGAGGCAGAATGAACACTGAAGCTTTCTTT
CASSLGGRMNTEAFF
>NA|few|TRBV5-1|13|TRBJ2-7
TGCGCCAGCAGCCGGACGGGATCCTACGAGCAGTACTTC
CASSRTGSYEQYF
>TRBD1|NA|TRBV9|14|TRBJ1-2
TGTGCCAGCAGCGTAGGGACAGGGGACTATGGCTACACCTTC
CASSVGTGDYGYTF
>NA|NA|TRBV3-1/TRBV3-2|15|TRBJ2-1
TGTGCCAGCAGCCAGGAGTCAGGACTCTACAATGAGCAGTTCTTC
CASSQESGLYNEQFF
>NA|few|TRBV25-1|14|TRBJ2-2
TGTGCCAGCAGTGAGAATCTATACACCGGGGAGCTGTTTTTT
CASSENLYTGELFF
>NA|few|TRBV11-2|15|TRBJ1-2
TGTGCCAGCAGCTTATTGAGGGGGTGGAACTATGGCTACACCTTC
CASSLLRGWNYGYTF
>NA|few|TRBV28|16|TRBJ1-4
TGTGCCAGCAGTTCGGCGGGGGACGCAACTAATGAAAAACTGTTTTTT
CASSSAGDATNEKLFF
>NA|NA|TRBV9|16|TRBJ2-7
TGTGCCAGCAGCGTAGCGAGGGAAGGTTCGGCCTACGAGCAGTACTTC
CASSVAREGSAYEQYF
>TRBD1|NA|TRBV6-5|15|TRBJ1-2
TGTGCCAGCAGTCGGACAGGGGAGGGAGACTATGGCTACACCTTC
CASSRTGEGDYGYTF
>NA|NA|TRBV10-3|14|TRBJ2-1
TGTGCCATCAGTGAGTCTTCGGGCTACAATGAGCAGTTCTTC
CAISESSGYNEQFF
>NA|NA|TRBV7-2|14|TRBJ2-3
TGTGCCAGCAGCCCGTTGACTATCGTGGATACGCAGTATTTT
CASSPLTIVDTQYF
>TRBD1|NA|TRBV5-1|15|TRBJ1-4
TGCGCCAGCAGGGATACAGGGGGCATTAATGAAAAACTGTTTTTT
CASRDTGGINEKLFF
>NA|NA|TRBV25-1|16|TRBJ2-5
TGTGCCAGCTCCGAAACCCGGGCCGGGAATAGAGAGACCCAGTACTTC
CASSETRAGNRETQYF
>NA|NA|TRBV12-3/TRBV12-4|12|TRBJ1-2
TGTGCCAGCAGTCAATCCAACTATGGCTACACCTTC
CASSQSNYGYTF
>NA|NA|TRBV19|14|TRBJ1-1
TGTGCCAGTAAGGGGCGGGGATGGGACACTGAAGCTTTCTTT
CASKGRGWDTEAFF
>NA|NA|TRBV28|14|TRBJ1-4
TGTGCCAGCAGACTCCCGGGGACTAATGAAAAACTGTTTTTT
CASRLPGTNEKLFF
>NA|NA|TRBV6-1|15|TRBJ2-1
TGTGCCAGCGGCCTTCAACAGGGCTCCTACAATGAGCAGTTCTTC
CASGLQQGSYNEQFF
>NA|NA|TRBV5-1|15|TRBJ1-1
TGCGCCAGCAGCGACAACAGCATTATGAACACTGAAGCTTTCTTT
CASSDNSIMNTEAFF
>NA|NA|TRBV27|17|TRBJ2-1
TGTGCCAGCAGTTTTTTGGCAAAAGCGATAGGGGTCAATGAGCAGTTCTTC
CASSFLAKAIGVNEQFF
>NA|NA|TRBV2|13|TRBJ1-1
TGTGCCAGCAGGTGGGGAGAAAACACTGAAGCTTTCTTT
CASRWGENTEAFF
>TRBD1|NA|TRBV13|14|TRBJ2-4
TGTGCCAGCAGCGACCGGGACAGGCGGAACATTCAGTACTTC
CASSDRDRRNIQYF
>TRBD2|NA|TRBV5-6|18|TRBJ2-3
TGTGCCAGCAGCCTGGGACTAGCGATCGCTAGTAACACAGATACGCAGTATTTT
CASSLGLAIASNTDTQYF
>TRBD2|NA|TRBV3-1/TRBV3-2|17|TRBJ2-5
TGTGCCAGCAGCCACGCCTCTATAGCGGGAGTCCTGGAGACCCAGTACTTC
CASSHASIAGVLETQYF
>TRBD2|few|TRBV11-2|13|TRBJ2-2
TGTGCCAGCAGCTTGGGTACAAGCGGGAGTCTGTTTTTT
CASSLGTSGSLFF